Below are 28 T cell receptor beta chains sequenced from a single sample in a study of CD8 T cells in Susac syndrome. cDNA came from approximately 0.5 to 1 ug RNA primed by random hexamers. A single record per CDR3 protein comes from TCRdb applying MiXCR to the immunoSEQ multiplex PCR reads. The table lists some 180,000 distinct CDR3 sequences, around 96% of them singletons. The specimen was CD4+ T cells from PBMCs. The receptors derive from a human donor in good health.

The chain employs TRBV29-1 and TRBJ2-7; 12 bases map to TRBD1. CDR3 length equals 15 residues. V shed 5 bases and J 6 bases; nucleotides not matched to a gene: 11. In germline, CDR1 is SQVTM, CDR2 ANQGSEA. The CDR3 sequence: CSVRDSGTGGSEQYF. CDR3 DNA: TGCAGCGTTCGCGATTCGGGGACAGGGGGCTCCGAGCAGTACTTC.

In this sample, this clonotype turned up once. The chain joins TRBV24-1 to TRBJ2-6; 9 nucleotides line up with TRBD1. The junction had 8 bases not matched to a gene; V was cut back by 3 bases and J by 0 bases. The CDR3 contains 19 residues. Germline V gene sequence: CDR1 KGHDR, CDR2 SFDVKD. The CDR3 region is CATSDPGQGTLSGANVLTF. The CDR3 DNA reads TGTGCCACCAGTGATCCCGGACAGGGGACCCTCTCTGGGGCCAACGTCCTGACTTTC.

The CDR3 protein is CSSVPGLAGRADTQYF. The DNA of the CDR3 is TGCAGCTCCGTACCGGGACTAGCGGGAAGGGCAGATACGCAGTATTTT. The V gene is TRBV29-1, the J gene TRBJ2-3; TRBD2 matches at 13 bases. The CDR3 runs 16 residues. Trimming at V came to 8 bases and at J to 4 bases, leaving 12 bases not matched to a gene. The germline V gene encodes CDR1 SQVTM and CDR2 ANQGSEA.

This chain links TRBV4-3 with TRBJ2-7; no clear D. The CDR3 is made up of 15 amino acids. Trimming stripped 0 bases from V and 2 bases from J, with 11 bases between. Germline V CDR1 and CDR2: LGHNA, YSLEER. CDR3 DNA sequence: TGCGCCAGCAGCCAAGAACACTCTACTGCCTACGAGCAGTACTTC. Translated: CASSQEHSTAYEQYF.

This CDR3 is CASRNRGAYEQYF. CDR3 DNA sequence: TGTGCCAGCAGGAACAGGGGGGCCTACGAGCAGTACTTC. The chain links TRBV27 to TRBJ2-7; 8 bases are a match to TRBD1. The germline V gene has CDR1 MNHEY and CDR2 SMNVEV (reference sequence). Trimming removed 6 bases from V and 2 bases from J; junction bases left unmatched: 3. The CDR3 runs to 13 residues.

This clonotype was recorded once. This sequence joins TRBV25-1 and TRBJ2-7; TRBD2 matches 13 bases. Germline V gene lookup returns CDR1 MGHDK and CDR2 SYGVNS. This CDR3 is 13 amino acids long. V lost 8 bases, J lost 6 bases, and 4 bases stayed unmatched. CDR3 loop: CASRLAGGTEQYF. The CDR3 DNA sequence: TGTGCCAGCCGACTAGCGGGGGGAACCGAGCAGTACTTC.

This clonotype was observed once. The rearrangement uses TRBV30 and TRBJ1-5; no reliable D call. V lost 8 bases to trimming and J lost 7 bases, with 21 bases between them. The CDR3 has 14 residues. Germline CDR1 GTSNPN, CDR2 SVGIG (reference sequence). CDR3 DNA sequence: TGTGCCGTAAGAGCCGGAGGGTTGGGGCAGCCCCAGCATTTT. As protein: CAVRAGGLGQPQHF.

The gene calls are TRBV7-3 and TRBJ2-1, with 9 bases fitting TRBD1. The germline CDR1 and CDR2 sequences are SGHTA and FQGTGA. CDR3 length: 15 amino acids. V lost 1 base, J lost 8 bases, and 6 bases stayed unmatched. CDR3 sequence (DNA): TGTGCCAGCAGCTTAAAGGGACAGGGCAGCCATGAGCAGTTCTTC. Its protein product is CASSLKGQGSHEQFF.

V gene TRBV19 combines with J gene TRBJ2-1, with D perhaps matching TRBD2 (6 bases). Trimming removed 3 bases from V and 5 bases from J, with 11 bases in between. The CDR3 covers 14 residues. CDR1 and CDR2 (germline): LNHDA, SQIVND (reference sequence). The CDR3 coding sequence is TGTGCCAGTAGTATTGACACGGGAGACAATGAGCAGTTCTTC. Amino acids: CASSIDTGDNEQFF.

V usage is TRBV15 and J usage is TRBJ1-2; 7 nucleotides align to TRBD1. There are 16 residues in the CDR3. The germline V gene encodes CDR1 LNHNV and CDR2 YYDKDF (reference sequence). The V segment lost 5 bases and the J segment 7 bases; nucleotides outside the gene matches: 16. The CDR3 bases are TGTGCCACCAGCCGAGCGGGGGACAGAGCGGCACCTGGCTACACCTTC. It is translated as CATSRAGDRAAPGYTF.

This rearrangement joins TRBV24-1 to TRBJ2-5; 11 nucleotides match TRBD2. Germline V CDR1 and CDR2: KGHDR, SFDVKD. This CDR3 has 17 amino acids. V shed 4 bases and J 4 bases; nucleotides not matched to a gene: 10. CDR3 bases: TGTGCCACCAGTGACCTAACGATAGCGGGAGGGCGAGAGACCCAGTACTTC. It specifies CATSDLTIAGGRETQYF.

The chain is built from TRBV20-1 and TRBJ1-5; weak D call: TRBD1 (5 bases). Germline V gene sequence: CDR1 DFQATT, CDR2 SNEGSKA (reference sequence). The CDR3 covers 13 residues. Trimming stripped 2 bases from V and 8 bases from J, with 13 bases between. CDR3: CSARSGNREPQHF. Written as DNA, the CDR3 is TGCAGTGCTAGATCAGGGAATCGGGAGCCCCAGCATTTT.

V and J are TRBV7-9 and TRBJ1-5; the D is unclear. Trimming stripped 1 base from V and 0 bases from J, with 10 bases between. This CDR3 region has 16 residues. Germline V CDR1 and CDR2: SEHNR, FQNEAQ (reference sequence). CDR3 DNA sequence: TGTGCCAGCAGCTTAGGCTCCGGGCTTAGCAATCAGCCCCAGCATTTT. This sequence encodes CASSLGSGLSNQPQHF.

This sequence joins TRBV30 and TRBJ1-5; unclear D gene. CDR1 is GTSNPN, CDR2 SVGIG, per germline (reference sequence). The CDR3 is made up of 13 amino acids. V was pared by 2 bases and J by 5 bases, with 10 bases between. As DNA, the CDR3 is TGTGCCTGGAGTTACGGCGGCGATCAGCCCCAGCATTTT. Translation gives CAWSYGGDQPQHF.

The count of this clonotype is one. The CDR3 sequence: CSAGGEPHNEQFF. CDR3 coding DNA: TGCAGTGCGGGGGGGGAGCCCCACAATGAGCAGTTCTTC. The chain uses TRBV20-1 and TRBJ2-1; 7 bases match TRBD2. V lost 6 bases, J lost 5 bases, and 7 bases stayed unmatched. The CDR3 loop spans 13 amino acids. The germline V gene has CDR1 DFQATT and CDR2 SNEGSKA (reference sequence).

The J gene is TRBJ2-1, the V gene TRBV7-2, with a possible D match to TRBD2 (6 bases). Germline CDR1 and CDR2: SGHTA and FQGNSA. Trimming stripped 2 bases from V and 8 bases from J, with 13 bases between. This CDR3 is built from 14 residues. CDR3 sequence: CASSLQRRGDEQFF. The CDR3 DNA follows: TGTGCCAGCAGCTTACAACGGAGGGGCGATGAGCAGTTCTTC.

This chain joins TRBV9 and TRBJ1-2; tentatively, D is TRBD1 (6 bases). V was clipped by 3 bases and J by 2 bases, with 14 bases between them. The CDR3 is made up of 15 amino acids. Looked up from germline, CDR1 is SGDLS and CDR2 is YYNGEE. The CDR3 spells CASSAGHTPNYGYTF. The CDR3 DNA sequence: TGTGCCAGCAGCGCGGGACATACACCGAACTATGGCTACACCTTC. Looking up the rest from reference TRBV9 and TRBJ1-2 gives the full variable domain: DSGVTQTPKHLITATGQRVTLRCSPRSGDLSVYWYQQSLDQGLQFLIQYYNGEERAKGNILERFSAQQFPDLHSELNLSSLELGDSALYFCASSAGHTPNYGYTFGSGTRLTVV.

This chain uses TRBV28 with TRBJ1-5; no firm D call. This CDR3 is built from 13 residues. Trimming took 3 bases from V and 6 from J, leaving 9 bases between them. In germline, CDR1 is MDHEN, CDR2 SYDVKM. The CDR3 DNA reads as TGTGCCAGCAGTTTTCAGACAAGTCAGCCCCAGCATTTT. Amino acids: CASSFQTSQPQHF.

This chain's CDR3 is CSVEDRLHNEQFF. The CDR3 coding sequence is TGCAGCGTTGAAGACCGCCTGCACAATGAGCAGTTCTTC. This chain uses TRBV29-1 with TRBJ2-1, with D hard to call. Germline CDR1 reads SQVTM; CDR2 reads ANQGSEA. Trimming stripped 0 bases from V and 5 bases from J, with 8 bases between. The CDR3 spans 13 residues.

This clonotype occurred once. The J gene is TRBJ1-1, the V gene TRBV5-1; D not certain. Germline CDR1 SGHRS, CDR2 YFSETQ. The length of the CDR3 is 15 residues. Between the trimmed V and J ends, which lost 2 bases and 4 bases, there was a span of 15 bases. The CDR3 nucleotides read TGCGCCAGCAGCTTCGTGATGGGGTCTGGCACTGAAGCTTTCTTT. It yields the protein CASSFVMGSGTEAFF.

The genes are TRBV30 and TRBJ2-7; no reliable D call. V gave up 3 bases and J gave up 4 bases, with 13 bases separating them. This CDR3 has 13 residues. The germline CDR1 and CDR2 sequences are GTSNPN and SVGIG (reference sequence). The CDR3, as DNA: TGTGCCTGGAGCCTAACCCTCGCGTACGAGCAGTACTTC. This codes for CAWSLTLAYEQYF. Using reference TRBV30 and TRBJ2-7 for the parts outside the CDR3, the full variable domain is SQTIHQWPATLVQPVGSPLSLECTVEGTSNPNLYWYRQAAGRGLQLLFYSVGIGQISSEVPQNLSASRPQDRQFILSSKKLLLSDSGFYLCAWSLTLAYEQYFGPGTRLTVT.

V is TRBV5-1 and J is TRBJ2-5; 7 nucleotides align to TRBD2. The V and J ends lost 4 bases and 7 bases, in that order; junction bases with no gene match: 10. The CDR3 spans 14 residues. Germline V gene data show CDR1 as SGHRS and CDR2 as YFSETQ. The CDR3 region is CASSRATGRMTQYF. The CDR3 region has the DNA TGCGCCAGCAGCCGGGCAACCGGGAGGATGACCCAGTACTTC. Full variable domain (rest looked up from reference TRBV5-1 and TRBJ2-5): KAGVTQTPRYLIKTRGQQVTLSCSPISGHRSVSWYQQTPGQGLQFLFEYFSETQRNKGNFPGRFSGRQFSNSRSEMNVSTLELGDSALYLCASSRATGRMTQYFGPGTRLLVL.

The chain joins TRBV20-1 to TRBJ1-5, with D possibly being TRBD1 (5 bases). Trimming removed 5 bases at V and 6 bases at J, with 14 bases between. This CDR3 has 13 amino acids. CDR1 and CDR2 from the germline V gene are DFQATT and SNEGSKA (reference sequence). The CDR3 nucleotides are TGCAGTGCTTCCACAGGAAACCCTCAGCCCCAGCATTTT. It is translated as CSASTGNPQPQHF.

The rearrangement uses TRBV6-5 and TRBJ2-7; no firm D call. CDR1 MNHEY and CDR2 SVGAGI come from the germline V gene. CDR3 length: 14 amino acids. The ends were cut back, 2 bases at V and 0 bases at J, with 8 bases in the middle. The CDR3 sequence: CASSYILNSYEQYF. DNA of the CDR3: TGTGCCAGCAGTTACATTCTGAACTCCTACGAGCAGTACTTC.

This chain uses TRBV5-1 with TRBJ2-2; TRBD2 agrees at 12 bases. V dropped 4 bases and J dropped 7; count of bases not matched to a gene: 5. The CDR3 is made up of 15 amino acids. CDR1 is SGHRS, CDR2 YFSETQ, per germline. The CDR3 region has the DNA TGCGCCAGCAGCCCGGGACTAGCGGGTGACGGGGAGCTGTTTTTT. Encoded protein: CASSPGLAGDGELFF.

The chain combines TRBV7-2 with TRBJ2-3, with 11 bases that match TRBD2. The CDR3 runs to 15 residues. V shed 6 bases and J 2 bases; nucleotides not matched to a gene: 4. Looked up from germline, CDR1 is SGHTA and CDR2 is FQGNSA. The CDR3, as DNA: TGTGCCAGCAGACTGGGACTAGCGGTCACAGATACGCAGTATTTT. It is translated as CASRLGLAVTDTQYF.

V is TRBV20-1 and J is TRBJ2-3; possible D gene TRBD2, 6 bases. The V and J ends lost 7 bases and 5 bases respectively, with 16 bases between them. CDR1 is DFQATT and CDR2 is SNEGSKA in the germline V gene (reference sequence). There are 13 residues in the CDR3. CDR3 nucleotides: TGCAGTGAAGGGCCATTCGGGGGAGATACGCAGTATTTT. Encoded protein: CSEGPFGGDTQYF.

The J gene is TRBJ2-1, the V gene TRBV9; the D call may be TRBD1 or TRBD2 (5 bases each). This CDR3 region has 13 residues. Per germline, CDR1 SGDLS and CDR2 YYNGEE. V lost 2 bases and J 9 bases, leaving 12 bases between the germline ends. CDR3 DNA: TGTGCCAGCAGCGTGGAACTGGGGGTTGAGCAGTTCTTC. The encoded protein is CASSVELGVEQFF.